The TCR beta chain under discussion was sequenced for a study of cytomegalovirus exposure and HLA in healthy donors. Germline V gives CDR1 MNHNS, CDR2 SASEGT. The germline V and J ends were trimmed by 2 bases and 4 bases, with 5 bases remaining between them. The CDR3 has 12 amino acids. PCR amplification relied on 60 Vbeta primers (plus 13 Jbeta primers). Generated by immunoSEQ multiplex PCR, the TCRdb table keeps only in-frame clones and is missing some. The sample has 80,000 or so clones, about 60% seen once. J is TRBJ1-2 and V is TRBV6-1; D ambiguous. The sample comprised PBMCs. The TCR sequence derives from a man aged 30 to 39 in good health and CMV-seropositive. CDR3 sequence: CASSENSYGYTF. The CDR3 DNA is TGTGCCAGCAGTGAAAACAGCTATGGCTACACCTTC.